This TCR beta chain was captured by sequencing in a study of blood T cell repertoires in COVID-19. Study as a whole: Whether acute or convalescent, the COVID-19 samples came from the United States, Italy and Spain.

Germline CDR1 is LGHDT and CDR2 is YNNKEL (reference sequence). CDR3 length: 16 residues. The trim removed 2 bases at V and 0 bases at J, leaving 7 bases unmatched. Original data processing: From reference gene primer amplification, estimates of nucleated cell counts were derived. The protocol was immunoSEQ multiplex PCR, while the TCRdb copy is restricted to in-frame clones and leaves out a portion. D and trimming come from the DNA, and the V and J calls and clone size come from that table. The data contain roughly 8,600 clones, 70% to 85% of them singletons. This chain connects TRBV3-1 (or the pseudogene TRBV3-2) to TRBJ2-7, with 7 bases aligning to TRBD2. Sequencing was performed on peripheral blood. The receptor was derived from a human donor with active COVID-19. The donor label of this sample is uncertain. In DNA, the CDR3 is TGTGCCAGCAGCCAAAGAGCGGGGACTTTCTCCTACGAGCAGTACTTC. It translates to CASSQRAGTFSYEQYF.